The next 31 T cell receptor beta chains were all read from a single sample in a study of cytomegalovirus exposure and HLA in healthy donors. 60 Vbeta and 13 Jbeta primers were used in PCR. TCRdb keeps only in-frame clones here, not all; method: immunoSEQ multiplex PCR. The sample gives approximately 150,000 clones, around 68% of which show up once; approximately 2.8% is in the top ten. The sample consisted of PBMCs. The receptors were sampled from a woman between 40 and 50 years old in good health and CMV-seropositive.

The CDR3 sequence is CASMEAGAPAGELFF. CDR3 nucleotide sequence: TGTGCCAGCATGGAAGCGGGAGCTCCCGCGGGAGAGCTGTTTTTT. The chain carries TRBV2 and TRBJ2-2, with 8 bases lining up with TRBD2. The CDR3 runs to 15 residues. Trimming removed 7 bases from V and 11 bases from J; junction bases left unmatched: 15. Germline loops: CDR1 SNHLY, CDR2 FYNNEI. Drawing the rest from reference TRBV2 and TRBJ2-2, the complete variable domain is EPEVTQTPSHQVTQMGQEVILRCVPISNHLYFYWYRQILGQKVEFLVSFYNNEISEKSEIFDDQFSVERPDGSNFTLKIRSTKLEDSAMYFCASMEAGAPAGELFFGEGSRLTVL.

As concerns this clone: The same CDR3 also results from other DNA sequences found in this sample. CDR3 sequence reads: CASSVRDGQNSNQPQHF. The CDR3 DNA follows: TGTGCCAGCAGTGTAAGGGACGGACAGAATAGCAATCAGCCCCAGCATTTT. This rearrangement joins TRBV6-1 to TRBJ1-5, with D tentatively TRBD1 (6 bases). Trimming took off 4 bases at V and 0 bases at J, with 16 bases between the two ends. There are 17 residues in the CDR3. CDR1 and CDR2 (germline): MNHNS, SASEGT.

This clone was seen ten or more times. This sequence joins TRBV7-9 and TRBJ2-1, with 11 bases fitting TRBD2. Trimming took 5 bases from V and 8 from J; bases not matched to a gene: 14. Germline V gives CDR1 SEHNR, CDR2 FQNEAQ (reference sequence). The CDR3 is 17 residues long. The CDR3 protein is CASSLRPLAGDLDEQFF. In nucleotides, the CDR3 is TGTGCCAGCAGCCTTCGCCCACTAGCGGGAGATTTGGATGAGCAGTTCTTC.

V usage is TRBV4-2 and J usage is TRBJ2-1; the D gene is possibly TRBD2 (6 bases). V was trimmed by 1 base and J by 6 bases, leaving 10 bases between them. Germline values: CDR1 LGHNA, CDR2 YNFKEQ. The CDR3 loop spans 14 amino acids. The CDR3 is CASSQVPGGNEQFF. Written as DNA, the CDR3 is TGTGCCAGCAGCCAAGTCCCCGGGGGCAATGAGCAGTTCTTC.

The chain recombines TRBV11-1 with TRBJ2-7; D might be TRBD2 (6 bases). The CDR3 totals 14 residues. Trimming cost V 4 bases and J 3 bases, with 13 bases left between them. Per the germline V gene, CDR1 is SGHAT and CDR2 is FQDESV (reference sequence). The CDR3 spells CASSSGGSVYEQYF. CDR3 DNA sequence: TGTGCCAGCAGCTCTGGGGGGAGCGTCTACGAGCAGTACTTC.

The rearrangement uses TRBV28 and TRBJ2-1, with 8 bases matching TRBD2. The CDR3 sequence is 14 residues long. Germline trimming cut 7 bases from V and 7 bases from J; bases unmatched to any gene: 9. Per germline, CDR1 MDHEN and CDR2 SYDVKM. The CDR3 loop is CASNKLAEGNEQFF. The CDR3 region has the DNA TGTGCCAGCAACAAACTAGCGGAGGGGAATGAGCAGTTCTTC.

The rearrangement joins TRBV25-1 to TRBJ1-5; tentatively, D is TRBD1 (5 bases). Trimming left V 2 bases short and J 2 bases short, with 13 bases between. This CDR3 region has 16 residues. Germline values: CDR1 MGHDK, CDR2 SYGVNS. The CDR3 DNA reads as TGTGCCAGCAGTGAAAGGGGAAGGGGCGGCAATCAGCCCCAGCATTTT. Its translation is CASSERGRGGNQPQHF.

This chain uses TRBV9 with TRBJ2-3; TRBD2 matches 10 bases. CDR1 and CDR2 (germline): SGDLS, YYNGEE. This CDR3 region has 14 residues. V lost 7 bases to trimming and J lost 7 bases; unmatched junction nucleotides: 9. The DNA for the CDR3 is TGTGCCAGCCCCCCTAGCGGGAGTCCTTATACGCAGTATTTT. This gives the protein CASPPSGSPYTQYF.

The genes are TRBV9 and TRBJ2-2, with D tentatively TRBD2 (5 bases). The CDR3 sequence is 14 residues long. Germline CDR1 is SGDLS and CDR2 is YYNGEE. Trimming removed 4 bases at V and 7 bases at J, with 14 bases between. CDR3 in amino acids: CASSLTSTNGELFF. The CDR3 coding sequence is TGTGCCAGCAGCCTTACTAGTACGAACGGGGAGCTGTTTTTT.

This clone was detected a few times. V and J are TRBV6-5 and TRBJ1-3; a weak D match, TRBD1 (5 bases). The CDR3 runs 15 residues. The germline V gene has CDR1 MNHEY and CDR2 SVGAGI. The V and J ends lost 6 bases and 3 bases respectively, with 15 bases between them. CDR3 amino acids: CASSDGGGGGNTIYF. The DNA for the CDR3 is TGTGCCAGCAGCGACGGGGGGGGAGGTGGAAACACCATATATTTT.

This chain connects TRBV7-2 to TRBJ1-3, with 9 nucleotides matching TRBD1. Germline values: CDR1 SGHTA, CDR2 FQGNSA. V lost 4 bases to trimming and J lost 8 bases; unmatched junction nucleotides: 6. This CDR3 has 14 amino acids. The CDR3 DNA reads as TGTGCCAGCAGCTCTCGACAGGGGGTAGACACCATATATTTT. Translated: CASSSRQGVDTIYF.

There are a few counts of this clone. CDR3 nucleotide sequence: TGTGCCAGCAGTTACTCCGTGCGGGCGAACACTGAAGCTTTCTTT. Translated, it gives CASSYSVRANTEAFF. The genes are TRBV6-5 and TRBJ1-1; D gene unclear. Germline-derived CDR1 and CDR2 are MNHEY and SVGAGI. The CDR3 consists of 15 residues. The V gene lost 0 bases and the J gene lost 1 base, with 9 bases spanning the gap.

The V and J genes are TRBV7-2 and TRBJ2-6, with 8 bases that match TRBD1. The CDR3 has 17 amino acids. J lost 4 bases, V lost 4 bases, and 9 bases had no gene match. The V gene's germline CDR1 is SGHTA and CDR2 FQGNSA. The CDR3 bases are TGTGCCAGCAGCTACAGCCAGGGGGCGTACGGGGCCAACGTCCTGACTTTC. Amino acid sequence: CASSYSQGAYGANVLTF.

The rearrangement uses TRBV25-1 and TRBJ1-1; D ambiguous. V was trimmed by 4 bases and J by 0 bases, leaving 6 bases between them. This CDR3 is 13 amino acids long. Germline CDR1 reads MGHDK; CDR2 reads SYGVNS. The CDR3 DNA sequence: TGTGCCAGCAGTGGGTACATGAACACTGAAGCTTTCTTT. This gives the protein CASSGYMNTEAFF.

The rearrangement uses TRBV7-2 and TRBJ2-3; 8 nucleotides match TRBD1. The germline V gene has CDR1 SGHTA and CDR2 FQGNSA. CDR3 length: 15 amino acids. The V gene end was trimmed by 5 bases and the J gene end by 3 bases; junction bases not matched to a gene: 7. The CDR3: CASSPHRGETDTQYF. DNA for the CDR3: TGTGCCAGCAGCCCGCACAGGGGGGAGACAGATACGCAGTATTTT.

This clone occurred a few times. V and J are TRBV7-2 and TRBJ1-1, with 7 bases lining up with TRBD1. Germline CDR1 reads SGHTA; CDR2 reads FQGNSA. The CDR3 is 16 amino acids. V was pared by 4 bases and J by 1 base, with 9 bases of the junction left unmatched. CDR3: CASSSSVGTANTEAFF. CDR3 DNA sequence: TGTGCCAGCAGCTCATCGGTTGGGACAGCGAACACTGAAGCTTTCTTT.

J is TRBJ2-1 and V is TRBV15; the D gene is possibly TRBD2 (7 bases). The germline CDR1 and CDR2 sequences are LNHNV and YYDKDF (reference sequence). The CDR3 is 15 residues long. With 6 bases removed from V and 5 bases from J, the gap between germline ends came to 17 bases. This CDR3 reads CATRGTGGLHNEQFF. CDR3 nucleotide sequence: TGTGCCACCAGGGGGACGGGGGGCCTCCACAATGAGCAGTTCTTC.

This clone was seen a handful of times. The CDR3 sequence is CASSQTGEYGYTF. The CDR3 DNA reads as TGTGCCAGCAGTCAGACAGGGGAATATGGCTACACCTTC. The chain has TRBV4-2 and TRBJ1-2, with TRBD1 identical over 8 bases. The germline CDR1 and CDR2 sequences are LGHNA and YNFKEQ. This CDR3 is built from 13 residues. V was clipped by 6 bases and J by 5 bases; unmatched bases: 5.

V and J are TRBV6-1 and TRBJ1-1; TRBD1 might be the D (6 bases). V was shortened by 4 bases and J by 4 bases, with 13 bases between the two germline ends. The germline V gene has CDR1 MNHNS and CDR2 SASEGT. CDR3 size: 14 residues. The CDR3 loop reads CASSGRGGITEAFF. CDR3 in DNA: TGTGCCAGCAGTGGGCGTGGGGGCATCACTGAAGCTTTCTTT.

This chain connects TRBV15 to TRBJ2-3; no clear D gene. Germline V lookup: CDR1 LNHNV, CDR2 YYDKDF (reference sequence). The CDR3 runs 13 residues. The V and J ends lost 0 bases and 4 bases respectively, with 5 bases between them. The CDR3 DNA follows: TGTGCCACCAGCAGAGAGGTAGCAGATACGCAGTATTTT. Its protein is CATSREVADTQYF.

The gene calls are TRBV7-2 and TRBJ2-2; the D is unclear. Per germline, CDR1 SGHTA and CDR2 FQGNSA. The CDR3 spans 14 residues. Trimming shortened V by 5 bases and J by 4 bases, and 11 bases separated the two germline ends. The CDR3 protein is CASSPTQVTGELFF. The CDR3 region has the DNA TGTGCCAGCAGCCCGACCCAGGTCACCGGGGAGCTGTTTTTT. The full variable domain, rest sourced from reference TRBV7-2 and TRBJ2-2, is GAGVSQSPSNKVTEKGKDVELRCDPISGHTALYWYRQSLGQGLEFLIYFQGNSAPDKSGLPSDRFSAERTGGSVSTLTIQRTQQEDSAVYLCASSPTQVTGELFFGEGSRLTVL.

This clone has a single count. V and J are TRBV7-2 and TRBJ2-5, with D possibly being TRBD2 (6 bases). The V end was cut by 4 bases, the J end by 2 bases, with 17 bases between. From germline, CDR1 is SGHTA and CDR2 FQGNSA. The CDR3 runs to 16 residues. Here the CDR3 reads CASSSLGGELQETQYF. CDR3 DNA: TGTGCCAGCAGCTCCCTCGGCGGGGAGCTACAAGAGACCCAGTACTTC. Complete variable domain (other parts from reference TRBV7-2 and TRBJ2-5): GAGVSQSPSNKVTEKGKDVELRCDPISGHTALYWYRQSLGQGLEFLIYFQGNSAPDKSGLPSDRFSAERTGGSVSTLTIQRTQQEDSAVYLCASSSLGGELQETQYFGPGTRLLVL.

This clone was seen only once. V is TRBV4-3 and J is TRBJ2-3; possible D gene TRBD1, 5 bases. Germline lookup yields CDR1 LGHNA and CDR2 YSLEER. Deletions cut 0 bases from V and 12 bases from J, with 19 bases between. CDR3 length: 15 residues. CDR3 bases: TGCGCCAGCAGCCAAGATCCAGGGTACACCGGGCGCCAGTATTTT. Its protein is CASSQDPGYTGRQYF.

This clone was seen more than once but under ten times. The chain combines TRBV5-1 with TRBJ1-1, with D possibly being TRBD1 (6 bases). Germline loops: CDR1 SGHRS, CDR2 YFSETQ. V was cut by 1 base and J by 4 bases, with 17 bases left in between. The CDR3 extends over 16 amino acids. In DNA form, the CDR3 reads TGCGCCAGCAGCTTGTTGCCCCTCAGGGGATTCACTGAAGCTTTCTTT. Its protein product is CASSLLPLRGFTEAFF.

There are a few counts of this clone. The chain has TRBV28 and TRBJ1-3, with D hard to call. This CDR3 region has 16 residues. Germline CDR1 and CDR2: MDHEN and SYDVKM. V lost 1 base and J lost 0, with 10 bases in between. CDR3 nucleotides: TGTGCCAGCAGTTTATTCGGCGCTAGCTCTGGAAACACCATATATTTT. This translates into CASSLFGASSGNTIYF. The variable domain in full, with the rest retrieved from reference TRBV28 and TRBJ1-3, is DVKVTQSSRYLVKRTGEKVFLECVQDMDHENMFWYRQDPGLGLRLIYFSYDVKMKEKGDIPEGYSVSREKKERFSLILESASTNQTSMYLCASSLFGASSGNTIYFGEGSWLTVV.

The V call is TRBV19, the J call TRBJ1-1, with unresolved D. The CDR3 extends over 14 amino acids. Trimming shortened V by 5 bases and J by 0 bases, and 10 bases separated the two germline ends. Germline V gives CDR1 LNHDA, CDR2 SQIVND (reference sequence). The CDR3 region is CASSYVRMNTEAFF. In DNA, the CDR3 is TGTGCCAGTAGTTATGTGCGCATGAACACTGAAGCTTTCTTT.

The chain joins TRBV25-1 to TRBJ2-2; D may be TRBD2 (6 bases). Per the germline V gene, CDR1 is MGHDK and CDR2 is SYGVNS. This CDR3 has 15 amino acids. Trimming stripped 5 bases from V and 4 bases from J, with 14 bases between. The CDR3 nucleotides read TGTGCCAGCAGTAATCCCGGGAGTAGCACCGGGGAGCTGTTTTTT. Amino acid sequence: CASSNPGSSTGELFF.

This chain uses TRBV4-3 with TRBJ2-7; D unresolved. The V and J ends lost 0 bases and 3 bases respectively, with 6 bases between them. CDR1 is LGHNA and CDR2 is YSLEER in the germline V gene. The CDR3 length is 13 residues. As DNA, the CDR3 is TGCGCCAGCAGCCAAGATTCCCACTACGAGCAGTACTTC. Translation: CASSQDSHYEQYF.

As regards this clone: The junction departs from germline at one end; a sequencing error may be responsible. This chain connects TRBV7-7 to TRBJ2-5; TRBD1 aligns across 7 bases. The CDR3 extends over 13 amino acids. Germline V CDR1 and CDR2: SSHAT, FNYEAQ (reference sequence). The CDR3 bases are TGTGCTAGCAGCTTAGGGGACAGAGAGACCCAGTACTTC. It specifies CASSLGDRETQYF. The variable domain in full, completed from reference TRBV7-7 and TRBJ2-5, reads GAGVSQSPRYKVTKRGQDVTLRCDPISSHATLYWYQQALGQGPEFLTYFNYEAQPDKSGLPSDRFSAERPEGSISTLTIQRTEQRDSAMYRCASSLGDRETQYFGPGTRLLVL.

The chain carries TRBV4-1 and TRBJ2-2, with D tentatively TRBD1 (6 bases). CDR3 length: 15 amino acids. Trimming cost V 3 bases and J 4 bases, with 12 bases left between them. Germline loops: CDR1 MGHRA, CDR2 YSYEKL. The CDR3 sequence: CASSHLGQLTGELFF. CDR3 nucleotide sequence: TGCGCCAGCAGCCATTTGGGACAACTCACCGGGGAGCTGTTTTTT.

This clone was detected only once. One junction end disagrees with the germline gene, perhaps due to a read error. This chain uses TRBV12-5 with TRBJ1-6; the match to TRBD1 covers 7 bases. Germline values: CDR1 LGHNT, CDR2 FRNRAP. This CDR3 comprises 16 residues. The CDR3 nucleotides are TGTGCTAGTGCTCCCACAGGGGATCGGGTTGGTTCACCCCCCCACTTT. Its translation: CASAPTGDRVGSPPHF.